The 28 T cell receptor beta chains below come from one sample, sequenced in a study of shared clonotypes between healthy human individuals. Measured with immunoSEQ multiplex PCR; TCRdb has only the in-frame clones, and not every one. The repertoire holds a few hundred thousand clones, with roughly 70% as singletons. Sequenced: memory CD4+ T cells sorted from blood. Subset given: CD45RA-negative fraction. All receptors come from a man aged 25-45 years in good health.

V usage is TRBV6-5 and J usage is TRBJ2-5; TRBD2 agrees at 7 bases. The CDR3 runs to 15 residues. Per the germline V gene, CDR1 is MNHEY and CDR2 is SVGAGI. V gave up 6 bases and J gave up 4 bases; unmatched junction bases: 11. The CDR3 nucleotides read TGTGCCAGCAGCCCCACCTGGGGGGGTAGAGAGACCCAGTACTTC. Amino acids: CASSPTWGGRETQYF.

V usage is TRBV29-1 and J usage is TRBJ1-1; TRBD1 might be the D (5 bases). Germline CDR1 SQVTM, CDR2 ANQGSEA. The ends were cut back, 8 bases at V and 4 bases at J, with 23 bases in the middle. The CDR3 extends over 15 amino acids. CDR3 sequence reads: CSSFRREVGVTEAFF. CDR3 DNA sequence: TGCAGCTCATTTCGCAGGGAGGTAGGGGTCACTGAAGCTTTCTTT.

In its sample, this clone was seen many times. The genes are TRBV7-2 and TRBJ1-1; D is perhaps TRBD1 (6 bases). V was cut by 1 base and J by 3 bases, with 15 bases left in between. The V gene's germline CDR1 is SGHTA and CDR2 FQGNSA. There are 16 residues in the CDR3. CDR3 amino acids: CASSLGGGQVHTEAFF. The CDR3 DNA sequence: TGTGCCAGCAGCTTAGGAGGGGGGCAGGTACACACTGAAGCTTTCTTT.

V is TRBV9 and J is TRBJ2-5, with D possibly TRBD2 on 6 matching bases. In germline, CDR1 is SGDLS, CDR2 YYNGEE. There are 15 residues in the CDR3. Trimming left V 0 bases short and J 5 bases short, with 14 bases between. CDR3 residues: CASSVGGGPGETQYF. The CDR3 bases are TGTGCCAGCAGCGTAGGCGGAGGGCCGGGGGAGACCCAGTACTTC. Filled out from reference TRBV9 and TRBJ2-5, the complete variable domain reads DSGVTQTPKHLITATGQRVTLRCSPRSGDLSVYWYQQSLDQGLQFLIQYYNGEERAKGNILERFSAQQFPDLHSELNLSSLELGDSALYFCASSVGGGPGETQYFGPGTRLLVL.

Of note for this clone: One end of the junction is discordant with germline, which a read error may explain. CDR3 DNA: TGTGCTAGCAGCTATGGACAGGGGAACGGGGAGCTGTTTTTT. The encoded protein is CASSYGQGNGELFF. The chain uses TRBV7-7 and TRBJ2-2, with 9 bases aligning to TRBD1. Germline V gene data show CDR1 as SSHAT and CDR2 as FNYEAQ (reference sequence). There are 14 residues in the CDR3.

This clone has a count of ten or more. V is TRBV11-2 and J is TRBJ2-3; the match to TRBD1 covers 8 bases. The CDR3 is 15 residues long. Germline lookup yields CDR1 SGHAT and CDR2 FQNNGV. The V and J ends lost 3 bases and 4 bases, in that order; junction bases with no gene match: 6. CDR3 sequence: CASSFGQGGSDTQYF. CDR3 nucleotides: TGTGCCAGCAGCTTTGGACAGGGCGGCTCAGATACGCAGTATTTT.

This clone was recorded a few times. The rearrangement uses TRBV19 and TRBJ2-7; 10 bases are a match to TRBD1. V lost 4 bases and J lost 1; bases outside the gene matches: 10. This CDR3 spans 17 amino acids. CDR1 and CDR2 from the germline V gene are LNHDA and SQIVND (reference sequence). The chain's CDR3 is CASSTSHLGQGSYEQYF. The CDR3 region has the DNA TGTGCCAGTAGTACGTCGCACCTGGGACAGGGGTCCTACGAGCAGTACTTC. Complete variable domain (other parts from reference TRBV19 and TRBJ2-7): DGGITQSPKYLFRKEGQNVTLSCEQNLNHDAMYWYRQDPGQGLRLIYYSQIVNDFQKGDIAEGYSVSREKKESFPLTVTSAQKNPTAFYLCASSTSHLGQGSYEQYFGPGTRLTVT.

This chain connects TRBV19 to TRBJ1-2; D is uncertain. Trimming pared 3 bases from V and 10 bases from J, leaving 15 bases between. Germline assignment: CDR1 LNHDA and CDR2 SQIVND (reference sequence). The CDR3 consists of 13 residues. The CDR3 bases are TGTGCCAGTAGTATCATGGTCGAGGGATACTACACCTTC. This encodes CASSIMVEGYYTF.

The CDR3 nucleotides are TGTGCCAGCAGCTTAGGGGTTGATCAGCCCCAGCATTTT. It specifies CASSLGVDQPQHF. The V gene is TRBV7-6, the J gene TRBJ1-5, with D hard to call. CDR1 is SGHVS, CDR2 FNYEAQ, per germline. V lost 1 base to trimming and J lost 5 bases, with 6 bases between them. The CDR3 has 13 residues.

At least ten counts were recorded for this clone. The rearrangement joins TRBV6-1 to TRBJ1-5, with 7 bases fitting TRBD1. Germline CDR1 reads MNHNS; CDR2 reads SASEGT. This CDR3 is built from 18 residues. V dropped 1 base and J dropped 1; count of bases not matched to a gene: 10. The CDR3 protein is CASSEVRKGQPSNQPQHF. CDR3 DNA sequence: TGTGCCAGCAGTGAAGTAAGGAAGGGACAGCCCAGCAATCAGCCCCAGCATTTT.

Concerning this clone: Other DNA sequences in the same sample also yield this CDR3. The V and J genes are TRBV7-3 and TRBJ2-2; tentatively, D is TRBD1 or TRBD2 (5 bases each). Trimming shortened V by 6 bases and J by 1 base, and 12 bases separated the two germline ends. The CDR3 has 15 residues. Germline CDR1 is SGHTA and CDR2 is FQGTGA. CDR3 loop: CASSSGARNTGELFF. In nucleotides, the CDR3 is TGTGCCAGCAGTTCCGGGGCTCGGAACACCGGGGAGCTGTTTTTT.

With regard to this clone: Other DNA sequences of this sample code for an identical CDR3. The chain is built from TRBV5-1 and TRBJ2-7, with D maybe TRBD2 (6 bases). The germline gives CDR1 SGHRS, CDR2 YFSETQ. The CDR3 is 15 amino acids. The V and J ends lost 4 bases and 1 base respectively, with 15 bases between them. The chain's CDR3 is CASSGTGLRSYEQYF. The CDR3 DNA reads TGCGCCAGCAGCGGGACGGGACTTCGGTCCTACGAGCAGTACTTC.

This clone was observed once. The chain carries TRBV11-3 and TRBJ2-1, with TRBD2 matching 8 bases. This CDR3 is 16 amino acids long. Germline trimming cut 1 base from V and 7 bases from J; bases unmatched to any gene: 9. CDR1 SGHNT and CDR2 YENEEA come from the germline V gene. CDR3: CASSLGSLAGQNEQFF. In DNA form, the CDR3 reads TGTGCCAGCAGCTTAGGTTCCCTAGCGGGCCAAAATGAGCAGTTCTTC.

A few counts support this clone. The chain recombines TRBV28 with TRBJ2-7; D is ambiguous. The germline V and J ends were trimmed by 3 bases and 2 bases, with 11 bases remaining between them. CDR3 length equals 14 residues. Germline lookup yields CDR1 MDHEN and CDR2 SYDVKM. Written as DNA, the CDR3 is TGTGCCAGCAGTTTTATTCCGCGGACCTACGAGCAGTACTTC. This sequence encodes CASSFIPRTYEQYF. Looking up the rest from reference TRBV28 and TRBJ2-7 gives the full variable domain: DVKVTQSSRYLVKRTGEKVFLECVQDMDHENMFWYRQDPGLGLRLIYFSYDVKMKEKGDIPEGYSVSREKKERFSLILESASTNQTSMYLCASSFIPRTYEQYFGPGTRLTVT.

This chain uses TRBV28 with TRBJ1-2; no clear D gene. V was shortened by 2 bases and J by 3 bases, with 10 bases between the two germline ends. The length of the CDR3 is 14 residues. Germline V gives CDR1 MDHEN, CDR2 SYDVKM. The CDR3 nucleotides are TGTGCCAGCAGTTTACCCAACGGGGACTATGGCTACACCTTC. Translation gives CASSLPNGDYGYTF.

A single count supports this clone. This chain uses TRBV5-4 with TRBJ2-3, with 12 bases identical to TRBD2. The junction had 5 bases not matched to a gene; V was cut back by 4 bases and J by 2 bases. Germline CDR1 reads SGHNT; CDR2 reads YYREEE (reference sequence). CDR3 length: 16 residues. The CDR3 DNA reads TGTGCCAGCAGCCGTAGACTAGCGGGAGTCACAGATACGCAGTATTTT. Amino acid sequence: CASSRRLAGVTDTQYF.

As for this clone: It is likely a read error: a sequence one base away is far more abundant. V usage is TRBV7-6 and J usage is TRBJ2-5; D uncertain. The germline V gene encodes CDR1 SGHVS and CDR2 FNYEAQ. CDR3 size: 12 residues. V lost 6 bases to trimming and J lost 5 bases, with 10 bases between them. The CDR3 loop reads CASRTWSETQYF. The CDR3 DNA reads TGTGCCAGCAGGACGTGGTCCGAGACCCAGTACTTC.

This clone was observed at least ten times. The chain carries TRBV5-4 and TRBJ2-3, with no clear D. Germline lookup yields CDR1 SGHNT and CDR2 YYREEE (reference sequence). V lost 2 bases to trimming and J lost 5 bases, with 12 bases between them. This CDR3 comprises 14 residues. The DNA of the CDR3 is TGTGCCAGCAGCTTTTTCAGTCGAAGAGATACGCAGTATTTT. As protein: CASSFFSRRDTQYF.

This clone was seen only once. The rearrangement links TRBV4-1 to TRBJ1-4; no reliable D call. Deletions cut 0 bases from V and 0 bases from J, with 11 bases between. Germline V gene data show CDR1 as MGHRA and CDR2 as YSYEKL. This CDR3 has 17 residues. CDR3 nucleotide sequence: TGCGCCAGCAGCCAAGAGATCTTAGGAGCAACTAATGAAAAACTGTTTTTT. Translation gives CASSQEILGATNEKLFF.

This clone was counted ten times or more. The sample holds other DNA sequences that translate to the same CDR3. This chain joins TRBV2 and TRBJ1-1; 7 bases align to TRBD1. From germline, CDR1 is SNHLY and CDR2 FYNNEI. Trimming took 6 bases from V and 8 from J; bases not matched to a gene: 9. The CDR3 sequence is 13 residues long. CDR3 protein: CASSRTGGTEAFF. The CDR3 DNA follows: TGTGCCAGCAGCCGGACAGGCGGTACGGAAGCTTTCTTT.

CDR3 residues: CASSKGQEETQYF. The DNA for the CDR3 is TGCGCCAGCAGCAAGGGACAGGAAGAGACCCAGTACTTC. V usage is TRBV4-1 and J usage is TRBJ2-5; 8 bases agree with TRBD1. V shed 5 bases, J shed 3 bases, and the junction held 2 bases outside the gene matches. Germline assignment: CDR1 MGHRA and CDR2 YSYEKL. The CDR3 consists of 13 residues.

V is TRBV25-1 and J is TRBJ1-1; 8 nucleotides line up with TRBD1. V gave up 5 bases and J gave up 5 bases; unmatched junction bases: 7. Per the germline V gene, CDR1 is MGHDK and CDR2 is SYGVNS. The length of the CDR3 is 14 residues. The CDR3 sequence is CASSLQGGVTEAFF. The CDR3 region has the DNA TGTGCCAGCAGTTTACAGGGGGGCGTTACTGAAGCTTTCTTT.

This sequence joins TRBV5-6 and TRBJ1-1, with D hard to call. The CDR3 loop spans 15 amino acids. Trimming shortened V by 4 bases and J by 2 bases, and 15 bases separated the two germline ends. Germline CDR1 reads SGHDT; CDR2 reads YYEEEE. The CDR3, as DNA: TGTGCCAGCAGCAAAGGACGGGATTTTAACACTGAAGCTTTCTTT. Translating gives CASSKGRDFNTEAFF.

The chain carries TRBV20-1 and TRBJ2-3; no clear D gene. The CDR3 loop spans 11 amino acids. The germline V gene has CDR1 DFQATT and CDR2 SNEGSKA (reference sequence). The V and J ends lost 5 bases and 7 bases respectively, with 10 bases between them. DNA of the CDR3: TGCAGTGCTCAATTGGGAAATACGCAGTATTTT. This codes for CSAQLGNTQYF.

Here the CDR3 reads CASSLTGTGLIVDTQYF. For the CDR3, the DNA is TGTGCCAGCAGCCTAACCGGGACAGGGCTTATTGTGGATACGCAGTATTTT. The chain has TRBV11-2 and TRBJ2-3; 9 nucleotides agree with TRBD1. The CDR3 is made up of 17 amino acids. Germline CDR1 SGHAT, CDR2 FQNNGV. The ends lost 5 bases at V and 6 bases at J; junction bases unmatched: 15.

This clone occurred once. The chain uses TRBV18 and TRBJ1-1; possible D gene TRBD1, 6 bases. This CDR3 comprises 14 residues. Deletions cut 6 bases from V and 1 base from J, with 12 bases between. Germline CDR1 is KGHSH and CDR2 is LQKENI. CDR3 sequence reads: CASSQPGQNTEAFF. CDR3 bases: TGTGCCAGCTCGCAACCGGGACAGAACACTGAAGCTTTCTTT. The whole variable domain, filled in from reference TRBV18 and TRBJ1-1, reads NAGVMQNPRHLVRRRGQEARLRCSPMKGHSHVYWYRQLPEEGLKFMVYLQKENIIDESGMPKERFSAEFPKEGPSILRIQQVVRGDSAAYFCASSQPGQNTEAFFGQGTRLTVV.

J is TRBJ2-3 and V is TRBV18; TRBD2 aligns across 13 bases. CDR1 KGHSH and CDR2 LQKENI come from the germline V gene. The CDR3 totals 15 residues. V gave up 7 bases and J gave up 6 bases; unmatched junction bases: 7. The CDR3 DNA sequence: TGTGCCAGCTTTAGGACTAGCGGGAGTCGTGATACGCAGTATTTT. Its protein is CASFRTSGSRDTQYF.

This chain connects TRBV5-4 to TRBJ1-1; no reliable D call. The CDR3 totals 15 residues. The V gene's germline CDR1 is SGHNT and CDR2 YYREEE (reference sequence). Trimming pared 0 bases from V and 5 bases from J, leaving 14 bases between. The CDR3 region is CASSLGWALGTEAFF. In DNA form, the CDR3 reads TGTGCCAGCAGCTTGGGTTGGGCGCTAGGGACTGAAGCTTTCTTT.